This TCR beta chain emerged from a study of T cell clonotyping in hematopoietic cell transplantation. Study background: Cytoreduction preceded collection of pretransplant recipient samples. Overall study results and limits: Broader posttransplant TCR repertoire diversity was predicted by graft donor and pretransplant recipient Inverse Simpson Index values.

The time point is: recipient sample about 28 days before transplant, after cytoreduction. The CDR3 has 16 residues. Germline CDR1 and CDR2: LNHDA and SQIVND (reference sequence). V trimming: 5 bases; J trimming: 6 bases; junction bases outside the gene matches: 10. Assay: immunoSEQ multiplex PCR; the TCRdb copy retains only in-frame clones and omits some. The sample yields roughly 16,000 clones, 85% to 95% seen once. In regard to this clone: The antigen is undetermined.

The receptor's source is a man aged 18 to 30 with biphenotypic leukemia. Some clones in this sample may be carry-over from other donors' samples. The J gene is TRBJ1-4, the V gene TRBV19; 9 positions match TRBD1. This material consisted of peripheral blood mononuclear cells, taken before stem cell transplant. CDR3 loop: CASSPFYRGRDEKLFF. In nucleotides, the CDR3 is TGTGCCAGTAGTCCGTTCTACAGGGGGCGAGATGAAAAACTGTTTTTT. Supplemented by reference TRBV19 and TRBJ1-4, the full variable domain reads DGGITQSPKYLFRKEGQNVTLSCEQNLNHDAMYWYRQDPGQGLRLIYYSQIVNDFQKGDIAEGYSVSREKKESFPLTVTSAQKNPTAFYLCASSPFYRGRDEKLFFGSGTQLSVL.